This T cell receptor beta chain was recorded in a study of CD8+ T cells in alopecia areata. The V segment lost 2 bases and the J segment 1 base; nucleotides outside the gene matches: 8. The CDR3 runs 16 residues. From germline, CDR1 is SGHAT and CDR2 FQNNGV. As the sequencing template, cDNA was produced by extracting RNA and reverse transcribing it. The protocol was immunoSEQ multiplex PCR, while the TCRdb copy is restricted to in-frame clones and leaves out a portion. The sample lists about 150,000 clones, roughly 60% occurring once. The rearrangement joins TRBV11-2 to TRBJ2-7; 7 bases are a match to TRBD1. Sequences were obtained from CD8+ T cells sorted from blood. This receptor was taken from a human donor in good health. CDR3 region: CASSLWVGGASYEQYF. CDR3 nucleotides: TGTGCCAGCAGCTTATGGGTAGGGGGCGCATCCTACGAGCAGTACTTC.